The 10 T cell receptor beta chains given below trace back to one sample, sequenced in a study of vaccination effects on CD4 cells after COVID-19. These TCRs are of unknown antigen specificity. Sequencing was performed with immunoSEQ multiplex PCR; in TCRdb, only in-frame clones are kept and a portion is missing. The sample has 50,000 or so clones, more than 75% seen once. Expansion with viral peptide pools was applied to antigen-specific CD4+ T cells by the ViraFEST assay prior to sequencing. Culture proceeded for more than 8 days, and CD4+ T cells were then isolated. Vaccine recipients lacked prior SARS-CoV-2 infection and had negative nucleocapsid antibodies. Sample: CD4+ T cells from PBMCs cultured with HCoV-OC43 spike peptides, taken before COVID-19 vaccination. The subset here: HCoV-OC43 spike overlapping peptide pool stimulation. The receptors stem from a human donor who received a COVID-19 vaccine.

Regarding this clone: The junction differs from germline at one of its ends, possibly a read error. The same CDR3 can be traced to other DNA sequences in this sample. J is TRBJ1-2 and V is TRBV25-1; D may be TRBD1 (5 bases). The CDR3 runs to 14 residues. CDR1 and CDR2 (germline): MGHDK, SYGVNS. The CDR3 DNA follows: TGTGCTAGCAGCCATACCGGGGGATCCGATCGCTACACCTTC. Translating it yields CASSHTGGSDRYTF.

This chain links TRBV24-1 with TRBJ2-1; 8 bases are a match to TRBD2. The CDR3 runs 17 residues. The ends lost 3 bases at V and 1 base at J; junction bases unmatched: 7. In germline, CDR1 is KGHDR, CDR2 SFDVKD. In DNA, the CDR3 is TGTGCCACCAGTGATCCCACTAGCGGTGCTTCCTACAATGAGCAGTTCTTC. Its translation: CATSDPTSGASYNEQFF.

This chain uses TRBV6-4 with TRBJ2-5; no reliable D call. From germline, CDR1 is MRHNA and CDR2 SNTAGT. This CDR3 is 15 amino acids long. V lost 6 bases to trimming and J lost 10 bases, with 24 bases between them. The CDR3 bases are TGTGCCAGCAGCATGACTTGGGATGCGGATCAGGTCCAGTACTTC. This codes for CASSMTWDADQVQYF.

The genes are TRBV5-1 and TRBJ2-1, with 9 bases fitting TRBD2. Germline V CDR1 and CDR2: SGHRS, YFSETQ. This CDR3 has 15 residues. Unmatched junction bases numbered 4, after V lost 0 bases and J lost 6 bases. CDR3 in amino acids: CASSLASGVSNEQFF. The CDR3 bases are TGCGCCAGCAGCTTGGCTAGCGGGGTATCCAATGAGCAGTTCTTC.

In DNA form, the CDR3 reads TGTGCCAGCAGTTACTCGGGACAGGCCTCCTACGAGCAGTACGTC. Its translation: CASSYSGQASYEQYV. V is TRBV6-6 and J is TRBJ2-7; TRBD1 agrees at 8 bases. Trimming removed 0 bases from V and 0 bases from J; junction bases left unmatched: 1. Germline V gene data show CDR1 as MNHNY and CDR2 as SVGAGI (reference sequence). The length of the CDR3 is 15 residues.

This rearrangement joins TRBV5-8 to TRBJ1-3, with D unresolved. This CDR3 has 15 residues. In germline, CDR1 is SGHTS, CDR2 YDEGEE. V shed 2 bases and J shed 0 bases, with 9 bases lying between them. CDR3 coding DNA: TGTGCCAGCAGCTTTTGGGAGCTCTCTGGAAACACCATATATTTT. Translating gives CASSFWELSGNTIYF. Combining the CDR3 with reference TRBV5-8 and TRBJ1-3 gives the whole variable domain EAGVTQSPTHLIKTRGQQATLRCSPISGHTSVYWYQQALGLGLQFLLWYDEGEERNRGNFPPRFSGRQFPNYSSELNVNALELEDSALYLCASSFWELSGNTIYFGEGSWLTVV.

This rearrangement joins TRBV6-5 to TRBJ2-5; TRBD1 aligns across 7 bases. This CDR3 has 14 residues. J was trimmed by 3 bases and V by 4 bases; bases with no gene match: 5. Germline V lookup: CDR1 MNHEY, CDR2 SVGAGI. The DNA for the CDR3 is TGTGCCAGCAGTTTGACAGGGCCGGAAGAGACCCAGTACTTC. Protein product: CASSLTGPEETQYF.

The gene calls are TRBV3-1 (or the pseudogene TRBV3-2) and TRBJ2-1; TRBD1 aligns across 9 bases. The germline V gene has CDR1 LGHDT and CDR2 YNNKEL (reference sequence). This CDR3 is 17 amino acids long. The junction had 14 bases not matched to a gene; V was cut back by 3 bases and J by 8 bases. The CDR3 reads CASSHQLRDRANDEQFF. CDR3 DNA: TGTGCCAGCAGCCACCAACTCCGGGACAGGGCTAACGATGAGCAGTTCTTC.

V gene TRBV23-1 combines with J gene TRBJ1-2; the D is unclear. TRBV23-1 is noted as an ORF with a role that remains uncertain. Deletions cut 3 bases from V and 6 bases from J, with 17 bases between. This CDR3 region has 15 residues. CDR3 amino acids: CASSHPSTRTHGYTF. The CDR3 DNA is TGCGCCAGCAGTCACCCTTCTACAAGGACCCATGGCTACACCTTC.

V and J are TRBV24-1 and TRBJ2-1; 9 nucleotides align to TRBD1. The germline CDR1 and CDR2 sequences are KGHDR and SFDVKD. V trimming: 0 bases; J trimming: 7 bases; junction bases outside the gene matches: 6. This CDR3 is 16 amino acids long. Written as DNA, the CDR3 is TGTGCCACCAGTGATTTGAACAGGGGGCTTAGGAATGAGCAGTTCTTC. Translating gives CATSDLNRGLRNEQFF.